This TCR beta chain was captured in a study of blood T cell repertoires in COVID-19. As for the study in general: From the United States, Italy and Spain came samples of acute and convalescent COVID-19. T cells, B-cell-depleted T cells, or PBMCs supplied cDNA or gDNA.

In the study's own analysis: From reference gene primer amplification, estimates of nucleated cell counts were derived. Method: immunoSEQ multiplex PCR; TCRdb's copy keeps in-frame clones and lacks some. D and trimming were read from the DNA, whereas the V and J calls and clone size are those reported in that table. The sample includes approximately 98,000 clones, 82% seen only once; the top ten take approximately 18%. The TCR comes from a man older than 75 with acute or convalescent COVID-19. Sequences were obtained from peripheral blood.

The CDR3 is CASSFEVSTEAFF. Written as DNA, the CDR3 is TGTGCCAGCAGCTTTGAGGTATCAACTGAAGCTTTCTTT. The chain recombines TRBV5-4 with TRBJ1-1; D gene ambiguous. V gave up 2 bases and J gave up 5 bases, with 10 bases separating them. The CDR3 consists of 13 residues. The germline V gene encodes CDR1 SGHNT and CDR2 YYREEE (reference sequence).